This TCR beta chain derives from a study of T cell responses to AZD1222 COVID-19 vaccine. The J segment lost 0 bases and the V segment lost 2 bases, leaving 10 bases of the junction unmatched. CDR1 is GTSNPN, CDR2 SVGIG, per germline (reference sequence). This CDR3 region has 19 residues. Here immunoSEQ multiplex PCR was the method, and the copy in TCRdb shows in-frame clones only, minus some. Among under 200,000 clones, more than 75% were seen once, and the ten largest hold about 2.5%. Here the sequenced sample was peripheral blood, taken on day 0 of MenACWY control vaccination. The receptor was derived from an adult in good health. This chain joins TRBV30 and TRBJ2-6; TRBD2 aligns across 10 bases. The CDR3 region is CAWSPWRTSGISGANVLTF. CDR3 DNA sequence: TGTGCCTGGAGTCCCTGGAGGACTAGCGGCATCTCTGGGGCCAACGTCCTGACTTTC.